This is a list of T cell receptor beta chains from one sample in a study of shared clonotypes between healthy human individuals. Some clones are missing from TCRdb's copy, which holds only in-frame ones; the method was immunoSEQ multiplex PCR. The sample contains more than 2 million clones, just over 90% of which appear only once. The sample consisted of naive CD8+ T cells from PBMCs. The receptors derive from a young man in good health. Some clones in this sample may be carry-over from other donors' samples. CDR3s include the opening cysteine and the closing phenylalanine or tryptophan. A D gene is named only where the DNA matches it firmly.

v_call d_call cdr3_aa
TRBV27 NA CASSKQGSGNTIYF
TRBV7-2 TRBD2 CASSLRVLAGGFYEQYF
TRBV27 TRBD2 CASTRQGTLAGGTGELFF
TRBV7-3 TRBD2 CASSLTPASGHYEQYF
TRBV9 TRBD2 CASSVGPAGGYNEQFF
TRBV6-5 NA CASSYGDEQFF
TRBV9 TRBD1 CASSVTSGTGPGWTF
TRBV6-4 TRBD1 CATPTGIHQETQYF
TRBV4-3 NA CASSQESGGGSSYEQYF
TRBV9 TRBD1 CASNRQGSPVGTDTQYF
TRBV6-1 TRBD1 CASSEAYTGGYEQYF
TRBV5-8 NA CASSLFHLSGEQYF
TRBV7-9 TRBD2 CASQAGDSYEQYF
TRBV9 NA CASSVGGYQPQHF
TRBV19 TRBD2 CASNLAEATYNEQFF
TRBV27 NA CASSGQGAKQYF
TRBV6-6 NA CASSYSGDSAYEQYF
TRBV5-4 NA CASSLPGVYGYGYTF
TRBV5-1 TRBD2 CASSLSRSRYSGSGTGELFF
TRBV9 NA CASSPGRGTGELFF
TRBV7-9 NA CASSLPGLNEQFF
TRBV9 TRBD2 CASSPGLDMTGELFF
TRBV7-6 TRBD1 CASSHHPGTGVQPQHF
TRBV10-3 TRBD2 CAISGGTSGKNIQYF
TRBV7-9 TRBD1 CASSLAGRGESPQHF
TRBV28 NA CASRVFPSISGLGYGYTF
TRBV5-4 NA CASSLLGGYTF
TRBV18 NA CASSPSVNYYEQYF